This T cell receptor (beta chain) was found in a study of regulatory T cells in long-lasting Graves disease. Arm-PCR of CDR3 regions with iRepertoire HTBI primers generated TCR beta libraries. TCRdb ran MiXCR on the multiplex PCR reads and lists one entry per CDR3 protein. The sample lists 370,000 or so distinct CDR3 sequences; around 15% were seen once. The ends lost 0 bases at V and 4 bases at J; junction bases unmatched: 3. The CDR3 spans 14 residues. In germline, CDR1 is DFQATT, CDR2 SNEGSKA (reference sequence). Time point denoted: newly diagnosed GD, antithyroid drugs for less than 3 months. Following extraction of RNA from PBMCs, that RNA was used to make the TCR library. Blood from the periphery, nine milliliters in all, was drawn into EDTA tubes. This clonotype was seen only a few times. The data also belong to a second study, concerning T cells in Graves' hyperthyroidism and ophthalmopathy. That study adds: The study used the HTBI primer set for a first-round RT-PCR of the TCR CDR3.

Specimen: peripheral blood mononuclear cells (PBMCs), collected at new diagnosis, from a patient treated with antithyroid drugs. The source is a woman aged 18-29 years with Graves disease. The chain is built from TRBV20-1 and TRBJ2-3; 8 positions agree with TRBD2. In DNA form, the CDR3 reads TGCAGTGCTAGAGAGGGACTAGTGCCAGATACGCAGTATTTT. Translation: CSAREGLVPDTQYF.